A single sample is the source of the 19 T cell receptor beta chains below, sequenced in a study of OX40 agonist ivuxolimab in advanced cancers. Clones were sequenced by immunoSEQ multiplex PCR, and TCRdb holds only the in-frame ones, with some missing. Of some 86,000 clones listed, around 94% are singletons. The sequenced sample was CD4+ or CD8+ T cells sorted from blood, obtained in a trial of the OX40 agonist ivuxolimab. Receptors originate from an adult with an advanced solid tumor such as melanoma, head and neck, liver or kidney cancer.

This chain connects TRBV7-2 to TRBJ2-7; D unclear. This CDR3 is 12 amino acids long. Germline values: CDR1 SGHTA, CDR2 FQGNSA. Trimming pared 5 bases from V and 5 bases from J, leaving 10 bases between. In DNA form, the CDR3 reads TGTGCCAGCAGCCTAGTAATCCACGAGCAGTACTTC. Protein product: CASSLVIHEQYF. Complete variable domain (other parts from reference TRBV7-2 and TRBJ2-7): GAGVSQSPSNKVTEKGKDVELRCDPISGHTALYWYRQSLGQGLEFLIYFQGNSAPDKSGLPSDRFSAERTGGSVSTLTIQRTQQEDSAVYLCASSLVIHEQYFGPGTRLTVT.

The chain joins TRBV7-6 to TRBJ2-7; D might be TRBD2 (6 bases). Germline lookup yields CDR1 SGHVS and CDR2 FNYEAQ. V was clipped by 5 bases and J by 3 bases, with 11 bases between them. The CDR3 totals 13 residues. CDR3 in DNA: TGTGCCAGCAGCCCGGGGGACGGCTACGAGCAGTACTTC. Translated, it gives CASSPGDGYEQYF.

The chain employs TRBV6-4 and TRBJ1-6; possible D gene TRBD1, 5 bases. The V gene lost 3 bases and the J gene lost 13 bases, with 10 bases spanning the gap. CDR1 and CDR2 from the germline V gene are MRHNA and SNTAGT. The CDR3 loop spans 12 amino acids. The CDR3 sequence: CASSDGGSPLHF. CDR3 in DNA: TGTGCCAGCAGTGATGGGGGGTCTCCCCTCCACTTT.

This chain joins TRBV5-4 and TRBJ1-3; weak D call: TRBD1 (5 bases). CDR3 length: 13 amino acids. Per the germline V gene, CDR1 is SGHNT and CDR2 is YYREEE (reference sequence). Trimming stripped 9 bases from V and 4 bases from J, with 14 bases between. The CDR3 bases are TGTGCCACCCCTGGGGGGGACGGAAACACCATATATTTT. Translating it yields CATPGGDGNTIYF.

This clone occurred once. This chain uses TRBV10-3 with TRBJ2-1; D may be TRBD1 (5 bases). Germline V lookup: CDR1 ENHRY, CDR2 SYGVKD. The V and J ends lost 5 bases and 2 bases respectively, with 10 bases between them. The CDR3 sequence is 14 residues long. CDR3 residues: CAISRTGPYNEQFF. The DNA of the CDR3 is TGTGCCATCAGTAGAACAGGTCCCTACAATGAGCAGTTCTTC.

The rearrangement links TRBV27 to TRBJ1-2; tentatively, D is TRBD1 (6 bases). This CDR3 contains 15 residues. Germline assignment: CDR1 MNHEY and CDR2 SMNVEV (reference sequence). Trimming took off 7 bases at V and 0 bases at J, with 15 bases between the two ends. CDR3 bases: TGTGCCAGCACCGTGGACAGATTAACTAACTATGGCTACACCTTC. Its protein product is CASTVDRLTNYGYTF.

This sequence joins TRBV6-6 and TRBJ1-1, with TRBD1 matching 8 bases. This CDR3 comprises 13 residues. Unmatched junction bases numbered 4, after V lost 6 bases and J lost 4 bases. Germline CDR1 and CDR2: MNHNY and SVGAGI (reference sequence). The CDR3 is CASRLTGGTEAFF. For the CDR3, the DNA is TGTGCCAGCAGATTAACAGGGGGCACTGAAGCTTTCTTT.

The chain is built from TRBV27 and TRBJ2-7; 7 bases align to TRBD2. CDR3 length: 18 residues. Trimming cost V 2 bases and J 0 bases; bases outside gene matches: 13. Looked up from germline, CDR1 is MNHEY and CDR2 is SMNVEV (reference sequence). DNA for the CDR3: TGTGCCAGCAGTTTAACCCCCCCAGGATTAGCGGGCTCCTACGAGCAGTACTTC. Amino acid sequence: CASSLTPPGLAGSYEQYF.

The chain recombines TRBV30 with TRBJ2-7; 7 bases align to TRBD1. V shed 1 base, J shed 3 bases, and the junction held 0 bases outside the gene matches. The CDR3 totals 12 residues. The germline V gene encodes CDR1 GTSNPN and CDR2 SVGIG (reference sequence). In DNA, the CDR3 is TGTGCCTGGAGTGGGGACAGCTACGAGCAGTACTTC. It encodes CAWSGDSYEQYF.

This clone was seen once. V usage is TRBV9 and J usage is TRBJ1-3; no reliable D call. Between the trimmed V and J ends, which lost 0 bases and 5 bases, there was a span of 9 bases. This CDR3 is built from 14 residues. Germline loops: CDR1 SGDLS, CDR2 YYNGEE. The CDR3 nucleotides read TGTGCCAGCAGCGTAGGGGGAGAACGAAACACCATATATTTT. Translating gives CASSVGGERNTIYF.

The chain is built from TRBV27 and TRBJ2-1; 9 bases are shared with TRBD2. This CDR3 has 16 residues. V shed 5 bases, J shed 3 bases, and the junction held 8 bases outside the gene matches. Germline loops: CDR1 MNHEY, CDR2 SMNVEV (reference sequence). CDR3: CASSPSTSGLYNEQFF. The CDR3 region has the DNA TGTGCCAGCAGTCCTTCAACTAGCGGGCTCTACAATGAGCAGTTCTTC.

The chain has TRBV6-1 and TRBJ2-3; a possible D gene is TRBD2 (5 bases). Per germline, CDR1 MNHNS and CDR2 SASEGT. This CDR3 is built from 13 residues. Trimming stripped 8 bases from V and 6 bases from J, with 15 bases between. Here the CDR3 DNA reads TGTGCCAGCTCCGGGGTCCCCGGTGATACGCAGTATTTT. Translating gives CASSGVPGDTQYF.

This clone was seen only once. The genes are TRBV29-1 and TRBJ2-3; D is ambiguous. The V gene's germline CDR1 is SQVTM and CDR2 ANQGSEA. V lost 5 bases and J 2 bases, leaving 17 bases between the germline ends. The length of the CDR3 is 15 residues. Here the CDR3 reads CSVCLGHQPTDTQYF. The CDR3, as DNA: TGCAGCGTTTGCCTAGGCCACCAACCCACAGATACGCAGTATTTT.

The rearrangement uses TRBV6-5 and TRBJ2-2; D unclear. The CDR3 spans 12 residues. The V and J ends lost 5 bases and 4 bases respectively, with 5 bases between them. Germline CDR1 MNHEY, CDR2 SVGAGI. CDR3 in DNA: TGTGCCAGCAGTCCCTTCACCGGGGAGCTGTTTTTT. It codes for CASSPFTGELFF.

This clone was seen only once. The chain is built from TRBV7-2 and TRBJ1-2; D is unclear. Germline loops: CDR1 SGHTA, CDR2 FQGNSA. The CDR3 length is 14 residues. V shed 5 bases and J shed 1 base, with 11 bases lying between them. The CDR3 nucleotides read TGTGCCAGCAGCCCGGACGGGAATAACTATGGCTACACCTTC. Its protein is CASSPDGNNYGYTF.

The chain carries TRBV19 and TRBJ1-2; D unresolved. The CDR3 covers 14 residues. V dropped 3 bases and J dropped 5 bases, with 13 bases sitting between them. Germline V lookup: CDR1 LNHDA, CDR2 SQIVND (reference sequence). This CDR3 is CASSIYPAEYGYTF. The CDR3 DNA is TGTGCCAGTAGTATTTATCCAGCGGAGTATGGCTACACCTTC.

V usage is TRBV6-4 and J usage is TRBJ2-1; 12 nucleotides line up with TRBD2. The CDR3 has 19 residues. J was trimmed by 4 bases and V by 1 base; bases with no gene match: 11. CDR1 is MRHNA and CDR2 is SNTAGT in the germline V gene. The CDR3 nucleotides are TGTGCCAGCAGTGACTTACTAGCGGGAGGACTCCTCAAATACAATGAGCAGTTCTTC. This translates into CASSDLLAGGLLKYNEQFF.

The count of this clone is one. V is TRBV11-2 and J is TRBJ2-1, with TRBD2 matching over 12 bases. Per germline, CDR1 SGHAT and CDR2 FQNNGV. V trimming: 4 bases; J trimming: 1 base; junction bases outside the gene matches: 11. The length of the CDR3 is 19 residues. Written as DNA, the CDR3 is TGTGCCAGCAGCTCACCTAGCGGGGGGGCCGATTGGTCCTACAATGAGCAGTTCTTC. Its translation is CASSSPSGGADWSYNEQFF.

Written as DNA, the CDR3 is TGTGCCAGCAGCTTACCGGGGGCCCCCTACGAGCAGTACTTC. It encodes CASSLPGAPYEQYF. J is TRBJ2-7 and V is TRBV7-9; D tentatively reads TRBD1 or TRBD2 (6 bases each). The CDR3 has 14 amino acids. V gave up 2 bases and J gave up 2 bases, with 10 bases separating them. Per the germline V gene, CDR1 is SEHNR and CDR2 is FQNEAQ (reference sequence).